This T cell receptor (beta chain) was sequenced for a study of blood T cells in healthy people across ages. Combining a sample-barcoded 5' primer with a J-beta primer mix, a second PCR ran for roughly 7 to 11 cycles. TCRdb re-called the 5' RACE reads through MiXCR, storing one row per CDR3 protein. Here the sample spans about 620,000 distinct CDR3 sequences, 20% to 25% being singletons. Findings and caveats of the study: Greater diversity and more naive CD4+ cells were seen in long-lived donors than in aged donors. The authors considered diversity estimates from one million T cells to be underestimates.

Healthy Russian Caucasian donors spanned ages about 6 to 100 years. Germline CDR1 is DFQATT and CDR2 is SNEGSKA (reference sequence). The V gene lost 6 bases and the J gene lost 12 bases, with 12 bases spanning the gap. The CDR3 consists of 10 residues. As for this clonotype: Its antigen is currently unknown.

The sequence derives from a man in his 70s in good health. This chain connects TRBV20-1 to TRBJ2-1; possible D gene TRBD1, 5 bases. Sequenced: blood. In nucleotides, the CDR3 is TGCAGTGCCAGACAGATTGCGCAGTTCTTC. Amino acids: CSARQIAQFF.